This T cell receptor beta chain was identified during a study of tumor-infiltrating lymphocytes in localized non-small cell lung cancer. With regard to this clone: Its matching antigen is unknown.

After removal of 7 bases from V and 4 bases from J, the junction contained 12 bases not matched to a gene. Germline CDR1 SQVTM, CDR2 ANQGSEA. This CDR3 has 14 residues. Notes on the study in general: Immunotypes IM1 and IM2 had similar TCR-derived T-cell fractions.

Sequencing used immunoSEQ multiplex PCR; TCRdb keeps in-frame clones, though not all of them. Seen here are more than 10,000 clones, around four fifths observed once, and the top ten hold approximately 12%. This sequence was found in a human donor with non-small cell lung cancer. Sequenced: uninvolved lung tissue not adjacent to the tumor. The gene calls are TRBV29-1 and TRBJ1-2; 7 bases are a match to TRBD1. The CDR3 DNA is TGCAGCGCGGAAGGGACAGAAACTTCCTATGGCTACACCTTC. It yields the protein CSAEGTETSYGYTF.